The source of this T cell receptor beta chain is a study of shared clonotypes between healthy human individuals. The wider study: A couple of female and a few male donors aged 18 to 49 were enrolled.

In the case of this clone: The target antigen is unknown. This specimen includes other DNA sequences encoding the same CDR3.

Trimming removed 0 bases from V and 4 bases from J, with 7 bases in between. Germline lookup yields CDR1 SGHNT and CDR2 YYREEE (reference sequence). The CDR3 totals 13 residues. Findings and caveats of the study: In a few donors, around 5.5% of naive CD4 clonotypes appeared in common. Rarefaction showed that sequencing of sorted subsets was incomplete (despite large depth).

Original analysis: ImmunoSEQ junction-only sequences lacked quality scores, so their filtering differed. The method was immunoSEQ multiplex PCR; TCRdb's version includes in-frame clones alone and lacks a portion of them. V, J and clone size derive from that table, while D and trimming were established from the DNA sequence. Of 2 million to 2.5 million clones listed, 90% to 95% are singletons. This chain uses TRBV5-4 with TRBJ2-5; D possibly uses TRBD1 or TRBD2 (5 bases each). Sequencing was carried out using naive CD4+ T cells from PBMCs. Subset: CD45RA+ positively selected. This clonotype was obtained from a young man in good health. Some clones in this sample may be carry-over from other donors' samples. CDR3 sequence (DNA): TGTGCCAGCAGCTTGGGGGGGTTAGAGACCCAGTACTTC. Amino acids: CASSLGGLETQYF.